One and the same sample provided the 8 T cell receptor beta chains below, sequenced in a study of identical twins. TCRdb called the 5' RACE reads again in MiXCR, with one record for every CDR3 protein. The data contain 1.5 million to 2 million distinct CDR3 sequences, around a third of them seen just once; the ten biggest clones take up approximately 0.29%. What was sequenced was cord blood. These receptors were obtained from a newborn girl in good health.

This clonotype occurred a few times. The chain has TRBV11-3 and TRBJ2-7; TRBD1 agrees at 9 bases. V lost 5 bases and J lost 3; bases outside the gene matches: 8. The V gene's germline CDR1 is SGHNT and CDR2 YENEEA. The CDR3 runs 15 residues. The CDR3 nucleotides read TGTGCCAGCAGCCAACAGGGGGCCCTAATCTACGAGCAGTACTTC. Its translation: CASSQQGALIYEQYF.

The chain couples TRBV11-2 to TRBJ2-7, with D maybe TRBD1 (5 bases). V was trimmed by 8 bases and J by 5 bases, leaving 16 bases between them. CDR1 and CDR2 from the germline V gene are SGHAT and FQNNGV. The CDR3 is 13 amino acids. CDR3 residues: CASHPPGKHEQYF. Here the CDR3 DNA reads TGTGCCAGCCACCCCCCAGGGAAACACGAGCAGTACTTC.

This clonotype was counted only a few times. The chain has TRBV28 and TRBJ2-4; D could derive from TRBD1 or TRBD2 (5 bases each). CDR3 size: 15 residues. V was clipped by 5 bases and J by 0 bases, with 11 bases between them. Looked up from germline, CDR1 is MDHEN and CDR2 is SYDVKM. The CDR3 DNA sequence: TGTGCCAGCAGTCGATCCGGGACAGCCAAAAACATTCAGTACTTC. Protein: CASSRSGTAKNIQYF.

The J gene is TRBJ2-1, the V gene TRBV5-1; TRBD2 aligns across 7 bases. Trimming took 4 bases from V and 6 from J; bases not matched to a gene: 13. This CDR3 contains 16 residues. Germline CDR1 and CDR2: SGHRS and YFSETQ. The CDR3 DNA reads TGCGCCAGCAGCCCTATTACCGGGACTAAGGTCAATGAGCAGTTCTTC. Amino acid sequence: CASSPITGTKVNEQFF.

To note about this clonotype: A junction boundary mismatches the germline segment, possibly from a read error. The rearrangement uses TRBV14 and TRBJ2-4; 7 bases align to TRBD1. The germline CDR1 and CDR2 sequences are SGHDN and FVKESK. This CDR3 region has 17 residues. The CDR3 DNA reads TGTGTCAGCAGCCCGCACAGGGGCCCCAGACACAAAAACATTCAGTACTTC. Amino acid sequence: CVSSPHRGPRHKNIQYF.

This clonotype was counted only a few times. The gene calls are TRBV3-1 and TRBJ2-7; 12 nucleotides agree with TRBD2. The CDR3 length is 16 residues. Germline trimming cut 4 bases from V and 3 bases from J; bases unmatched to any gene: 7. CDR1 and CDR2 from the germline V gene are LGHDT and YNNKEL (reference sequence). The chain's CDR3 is CASSPRLAGANYEQYF. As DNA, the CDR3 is TGTGCCAGCAGCCCCAGACTAGCGGGGGCCAACTACGAGCAGTACTTC.

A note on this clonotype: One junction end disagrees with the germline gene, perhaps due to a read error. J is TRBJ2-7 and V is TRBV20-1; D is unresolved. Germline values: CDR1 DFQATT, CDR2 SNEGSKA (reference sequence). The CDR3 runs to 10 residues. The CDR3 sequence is CSAKRYVQYF. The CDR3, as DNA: TGCAGTGCGAAGCGATACGTGCAGTACTTC.

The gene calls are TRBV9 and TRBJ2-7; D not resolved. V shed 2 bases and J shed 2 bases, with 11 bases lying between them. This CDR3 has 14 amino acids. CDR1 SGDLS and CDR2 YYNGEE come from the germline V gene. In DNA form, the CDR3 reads TGTGCCAGCAGCGTGACTGGAAACCCCTACGAGCAGTACTTC. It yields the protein CASSVTGNPYEQYF.